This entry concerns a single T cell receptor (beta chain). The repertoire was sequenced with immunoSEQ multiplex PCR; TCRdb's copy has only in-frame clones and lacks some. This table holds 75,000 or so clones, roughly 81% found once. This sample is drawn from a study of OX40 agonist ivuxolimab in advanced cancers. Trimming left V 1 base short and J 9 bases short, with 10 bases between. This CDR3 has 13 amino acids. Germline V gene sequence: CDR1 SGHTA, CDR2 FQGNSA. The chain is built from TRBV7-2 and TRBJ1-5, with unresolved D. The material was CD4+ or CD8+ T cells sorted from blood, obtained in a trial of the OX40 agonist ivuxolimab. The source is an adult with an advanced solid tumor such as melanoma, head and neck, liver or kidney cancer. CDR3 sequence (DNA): TGTGCCAGCAGCTTAGGAGGTGTTAGGCCCCAGCATTTT. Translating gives CASSLGGVRPQHF.